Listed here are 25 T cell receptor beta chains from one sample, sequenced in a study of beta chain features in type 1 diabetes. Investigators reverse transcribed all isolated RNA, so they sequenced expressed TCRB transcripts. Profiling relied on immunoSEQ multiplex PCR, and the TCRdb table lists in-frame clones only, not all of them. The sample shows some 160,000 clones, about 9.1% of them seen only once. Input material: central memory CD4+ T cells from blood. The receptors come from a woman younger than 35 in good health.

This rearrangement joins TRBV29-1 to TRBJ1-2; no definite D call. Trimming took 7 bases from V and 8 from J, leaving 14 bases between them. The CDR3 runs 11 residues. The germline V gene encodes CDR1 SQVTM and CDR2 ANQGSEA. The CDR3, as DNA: TGCAGCGATTTTGCGGGGAACGGCTACACCTTC. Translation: CSDFAGNGYTF. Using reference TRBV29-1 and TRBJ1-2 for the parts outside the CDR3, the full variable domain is SAVISQKPSRDICQRGTSLTIQCQVDSQVTMMFWYRQQPGQSLTLIATANQGSEATYESGFVIDKFPISRPNLTFSTLTVSNMSPEDSSIYLCSDFAGNGYTFGSGTRLTVV.

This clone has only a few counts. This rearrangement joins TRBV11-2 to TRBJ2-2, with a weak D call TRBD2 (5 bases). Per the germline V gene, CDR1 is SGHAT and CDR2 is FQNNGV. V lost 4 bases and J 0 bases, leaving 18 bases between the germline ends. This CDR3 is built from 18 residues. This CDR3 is CASSSPRGGSTNTGELFF. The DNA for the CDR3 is TGTGCCAGCAGCTCTCCGAGAGGAGGCTCAACGAACACCGGGGAGCTGTTTTTT.

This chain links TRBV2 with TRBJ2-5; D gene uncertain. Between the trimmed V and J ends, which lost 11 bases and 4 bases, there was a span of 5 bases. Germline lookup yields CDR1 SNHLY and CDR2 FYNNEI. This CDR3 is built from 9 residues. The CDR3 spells CASGETQYF. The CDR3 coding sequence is TGTGCCTCGGGAGAGACCCAGTACTTC. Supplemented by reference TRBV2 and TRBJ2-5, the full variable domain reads EPEVTQTPSHQVTQMGQEVILRCVPISNHLYFYWYRQILGQKVEFLVSFYNNEISEKSEIFDDQFSVERPDGSNFTLKIRSTKLEDSAMYFCASGETQYFGPGTRLLVL.

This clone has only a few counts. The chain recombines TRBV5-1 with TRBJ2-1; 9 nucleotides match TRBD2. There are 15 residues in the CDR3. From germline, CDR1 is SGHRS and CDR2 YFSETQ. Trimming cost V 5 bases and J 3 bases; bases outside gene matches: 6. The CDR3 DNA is TGCGCCAGCAGTCTAGCGGGGTTGGACTACAATGAGCAGTTCTTC. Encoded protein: CASSLAGLDYNEQFF.

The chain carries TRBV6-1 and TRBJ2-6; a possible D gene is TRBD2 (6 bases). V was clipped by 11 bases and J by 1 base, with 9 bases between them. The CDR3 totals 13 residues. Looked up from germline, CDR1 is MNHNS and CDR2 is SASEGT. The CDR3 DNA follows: TGTGCCGGAGGGAGTTCTGGGGCCAACGTCCTGACTTTC. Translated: CAGGSSGANVLTF.

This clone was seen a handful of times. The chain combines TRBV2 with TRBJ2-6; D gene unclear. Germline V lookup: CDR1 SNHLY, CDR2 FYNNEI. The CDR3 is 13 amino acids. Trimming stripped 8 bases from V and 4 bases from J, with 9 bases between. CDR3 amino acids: CASGRSGANVLTF. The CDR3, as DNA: TGTGCCAGCGGGCGATCCGGGGCCAACGTCCTGACTTTC.

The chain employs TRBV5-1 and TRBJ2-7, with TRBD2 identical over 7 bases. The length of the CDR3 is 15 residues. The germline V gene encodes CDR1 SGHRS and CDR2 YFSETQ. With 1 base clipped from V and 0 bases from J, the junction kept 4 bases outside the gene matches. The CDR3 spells CASSLNAGVSYEQYF. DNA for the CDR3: TGCGCCAGCAGCTTGAACGCGGGGGTCTCCTACGAGCAGTACTTC.

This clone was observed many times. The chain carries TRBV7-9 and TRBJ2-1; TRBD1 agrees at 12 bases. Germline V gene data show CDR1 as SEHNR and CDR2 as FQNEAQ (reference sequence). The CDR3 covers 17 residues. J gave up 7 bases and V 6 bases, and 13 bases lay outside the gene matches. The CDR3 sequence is CASRTRDRGLSSNEQFF. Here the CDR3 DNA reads TGTGCCAGCAGAACCCGGGACAGGGGGCTTAGTAGTAATGAGCAGTTCTTC.

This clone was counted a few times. The CDR3 DNA reads TGTGCCTGGAGTTTGTTGGCTAGCAATCAGCCCCAGCATTTT. Residues: CAWSLLASNQPQHF. The chain uses TRBV30 and TRBJ1-5; D not resolved. The CDR3 totals 14 residues. CDR1 GTSNPN and CDR2 SVGIG come from the germline V gene (reference sequence). The ends were cut back, 2 bases at V and 0 bases at J, with 8 bases in the middle. Full variable domain (rest looked up from reference TRBV30 and TRBJ1-5): SQTIHQWPATLVQPVGSPLSLECTVEGTSNPNLYWYRQAAGRGLQLLFYSVGIGQISSEVPQNLSASRPQDRQFILSSKKLLLSDSGFYLCAWSLLASNQPQHFGDGTRLSIL.

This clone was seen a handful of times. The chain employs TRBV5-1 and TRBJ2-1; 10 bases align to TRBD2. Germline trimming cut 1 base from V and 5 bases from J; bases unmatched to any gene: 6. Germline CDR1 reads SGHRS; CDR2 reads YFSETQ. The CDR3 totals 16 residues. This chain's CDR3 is CASSLLPSGGDNEQFF. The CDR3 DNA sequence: TGCGCCAGCAGCTTGTTGCCTAGCGGGGGTGACAATGAGCAGTTCTTC.

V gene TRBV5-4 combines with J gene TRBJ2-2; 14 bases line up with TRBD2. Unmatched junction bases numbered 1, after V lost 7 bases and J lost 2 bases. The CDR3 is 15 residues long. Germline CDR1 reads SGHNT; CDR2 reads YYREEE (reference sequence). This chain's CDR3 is CASGTSGGNTGELFF. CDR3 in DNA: TGTGCCAGCGGGACTAGCGGGGGTAACACCGGGGAGCTGTTTTTT.

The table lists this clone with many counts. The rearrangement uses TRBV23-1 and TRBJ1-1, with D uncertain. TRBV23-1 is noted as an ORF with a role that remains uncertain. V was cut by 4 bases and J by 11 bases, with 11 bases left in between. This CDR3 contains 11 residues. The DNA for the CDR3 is TGCGCCAGCAGTCTACGACTGGAGGCTTTCTTT. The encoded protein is CASSLRLEAFF.

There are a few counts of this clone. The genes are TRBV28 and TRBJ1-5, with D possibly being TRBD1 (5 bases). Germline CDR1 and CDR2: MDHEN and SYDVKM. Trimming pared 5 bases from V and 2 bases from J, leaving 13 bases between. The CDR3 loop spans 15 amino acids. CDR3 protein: CASSTGGSGNQPQHF. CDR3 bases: TGTGCCAGCAGTACAGGAGGGTCGGGCAATCAGCCCCAGCATTTT.

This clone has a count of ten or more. The CDR3 loop reads CSSHREMNTEAFF. The CDR3, as DNA: TGCAGCTCGCACAGGGAGATGAACACTGAAGCTTTCTTT. V gene TRBV29-1 combines with J gene TRBJ1-1; the D gene is possibly TRBD1 (6 bases). The CDR3 runs to 13 residues. CDR1 and CDR2 from the germline V gene are SQVTM and ANQGSEA. V lost 8 bases and J lost 0, with 13 bases in between.

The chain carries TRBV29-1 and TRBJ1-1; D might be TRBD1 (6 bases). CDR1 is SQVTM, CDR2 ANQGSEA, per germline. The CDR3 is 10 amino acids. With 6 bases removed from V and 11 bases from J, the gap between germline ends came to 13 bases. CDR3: CSVRDIGAFF. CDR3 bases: TGCAGCGTCCGGGACATCGGGGCTTTCTTT.

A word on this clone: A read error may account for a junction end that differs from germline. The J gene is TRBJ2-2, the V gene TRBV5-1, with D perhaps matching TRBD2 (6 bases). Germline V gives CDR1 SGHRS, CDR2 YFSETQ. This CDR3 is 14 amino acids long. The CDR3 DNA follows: TGCGCCAGCAGCTCTAGCGCAACCACCGGAGAGCTGTTTTTT. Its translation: CASSSSATTGELFF.

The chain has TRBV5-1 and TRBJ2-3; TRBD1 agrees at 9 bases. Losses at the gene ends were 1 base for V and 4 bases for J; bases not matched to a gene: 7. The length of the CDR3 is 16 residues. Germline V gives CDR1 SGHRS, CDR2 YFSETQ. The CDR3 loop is CASSLNLDRGADTQYF. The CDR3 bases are TGCGCCAGCAGCTTGAATTTGGACAGGGGCGCAGATACGCAGTATTTT. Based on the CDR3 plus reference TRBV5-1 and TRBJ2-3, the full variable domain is KAGVTQTPRYLIKTRGQQVTLSCSPISGHRSVSWYQQTPGQGLQFLFEYFSETQRNKGNFPGRFSGRQFSNSRSEMNVSTLELGDSALYLCASSLNLDRGADTQYFGPGTRLTVL.

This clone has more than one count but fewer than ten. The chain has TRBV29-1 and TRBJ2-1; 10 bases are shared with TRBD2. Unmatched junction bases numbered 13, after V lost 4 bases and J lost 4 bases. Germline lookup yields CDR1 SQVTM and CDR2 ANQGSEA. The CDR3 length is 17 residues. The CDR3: CSVGGSGRPQLYNEQFF. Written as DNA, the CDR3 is TGCAGCGTTGGGGGTAGCGGGAGGCCCCAGTTATACAATGAGCAGTTCTTC.

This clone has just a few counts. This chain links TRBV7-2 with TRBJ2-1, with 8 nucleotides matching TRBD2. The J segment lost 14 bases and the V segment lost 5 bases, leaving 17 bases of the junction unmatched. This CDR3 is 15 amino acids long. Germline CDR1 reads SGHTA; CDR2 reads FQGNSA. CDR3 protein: CASSQSGVAGSEEFF. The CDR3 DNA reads TGTGCCAGCAGCCAATCTGGAGTAGCGGGATCCGAAGAGTTCTTC.

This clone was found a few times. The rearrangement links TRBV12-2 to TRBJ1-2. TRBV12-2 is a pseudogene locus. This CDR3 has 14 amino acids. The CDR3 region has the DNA TGTGCAAGTCGCCACGGAGGCAGGCGATATGGCTACACCTTC. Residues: CASRHGGRRYGYTF.

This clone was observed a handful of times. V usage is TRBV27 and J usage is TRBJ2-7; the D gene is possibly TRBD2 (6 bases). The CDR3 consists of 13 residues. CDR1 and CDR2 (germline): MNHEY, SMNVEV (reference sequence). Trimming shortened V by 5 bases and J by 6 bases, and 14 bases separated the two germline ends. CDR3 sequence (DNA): TGTGCCAGCAGTCCCAACCGGGGGAGCGAGCAGTACTTC. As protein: CASSPNRGSEQYF.

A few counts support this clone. CDR3 in DNA: TGTGCCAGCAGTAAGGTGGGACAGTCTGAAGCTTTCTTT. Amino acids: CASSKVGQSEAFF. The rearrangement joins TRBV2 to TRBJ1-1, with 7 bases matching TRBD1. The J segment lost 6 bases and the V segment lost 5 bases, leaving 6 bases of the junction unmatched. The CDR3 is made up of 13 amino acids. The germline V gene encodes CDR1 SNHLY and CDR2 FYNNEI.

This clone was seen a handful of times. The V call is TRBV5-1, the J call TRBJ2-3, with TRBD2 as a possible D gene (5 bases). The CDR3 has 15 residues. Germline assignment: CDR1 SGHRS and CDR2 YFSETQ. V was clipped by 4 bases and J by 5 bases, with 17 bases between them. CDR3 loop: CASSQSGSKVDTQYF. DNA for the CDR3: TGCGCCAGCAGCCAGAGCGGATCCAAAGTAGATACGCAGTATTTT.

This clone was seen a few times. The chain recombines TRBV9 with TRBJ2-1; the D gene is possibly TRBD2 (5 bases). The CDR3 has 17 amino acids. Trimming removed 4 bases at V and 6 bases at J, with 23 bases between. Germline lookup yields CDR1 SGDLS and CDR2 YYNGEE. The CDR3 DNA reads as TGTGCCAGCAGCACCCGGGGAAGGGCCGGAGATGGCAATGAGCAGTTCTTC. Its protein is CASSTRGRAGDGNEQFF.

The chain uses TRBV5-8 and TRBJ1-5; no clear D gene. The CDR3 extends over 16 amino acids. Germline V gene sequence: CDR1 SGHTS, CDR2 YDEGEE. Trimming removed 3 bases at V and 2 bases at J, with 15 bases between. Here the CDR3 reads CASSSNRGMGNQPQHF. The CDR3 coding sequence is TGTGCCAGCAGCTCGAACCGGGGTATGGGCAATCAGCCCCAGCATTTT.